This T cell receptor (beta chain) is from a study of immune evolution from preneoplasia to lung adenocarcinoma (dated by TCRdb to the early 2020s). Background on the whole study: No AAH lesions showed HLA loss of heterozygosity, compared with 7% of AIS, 15% of MIA and approximately 35% of ADC lesions. A total of around 56 patients with pulmonary nodules who underwent surgical resection were included in the overall cohort. The sample size was set by how many specimens were available, not by a prior power calculation. Resected precursor lesions (AAH, AIS, MIA) and invasive adenocarcinomas were compared with paired morphologically normal lung tissue. POLYSOLVER was used to infer class I HLA alleles from exome data, and LOHHLA was used to detect allele-specific HLA loss. The study reported that roughly 110 samples were used for TCR sequencing. The immune data were integrated with whole exome sequencing and methylation data obtained from the same cohort of nodules. TCR sequencing data came from approximately 46 patients. The study combined immune gene expression, TCR sequencing and multiplex immunofluorescence to profile immune contexture across lung adenocarcinoma precursors and invasive adenocarcinoma. Points the paper makes about the study in general: KRAS-mutant nodules showed the highest T cell clonality compared with EGFR-mutant or double wild-type lesions. Normal lung had the highest top T cell clone frequencies, which appeared to decline progressively from AAH through AIS, MIA and invasive adenocarcinoma. The highest clonality was observed in normal lung, whereas higher T cell density and diversity but lower clonality appeared to be present in later-stage lesions. Because all patients were from Japan and China, applicability to Western populations was uncertain. Findings were based on association rather than direct causation; larger cohorts with long-term follow-up and longitudinal biopsies were deemed needed.

Concerning this clone: Which antigen it targets is not known. The input lacks base qualities; no much larger clone sits a single base away.

The patients had resection in Japan or China between about 2013 and 2018. Two lung cancer pathologists independently confirmed the histologic diagnosis of each case on H&E slides. Premalignant or tumor cells were enriched for nucleic acid extraction by macro-dissection performed after pathologic assessment. FFPE tissue was used for DNA isolation with the AllPrep DNA/RNA FFPE Kit. CDR1 and CDR2 (LGHNA, YNFKEQ) derive from the germline V gene. The CDR3 contains 16 residues, cysteine and phenylalanine counted. The CDR3 DNA has 48 bases and is translated from base 1. Unmatched junction bases come to 9, with V trimmed by 1 base and J by 9 bases. TCR beta CDR3 regions were sequenced from DNA using the immunoSEQ hsTCRbeta Kit. As for the original processing: The ImmunoSEQ Analyzer was used to analyse the TCR sequencing data. T cell clonality was defined as 1 minus Pielou's evenness, as computed on productive rearrangements. To measure T cell diversity, the inverse Simpson index was applied to productive templates. T cell density was expressed as TCR beta template counts normalized to usable DNA, with usable DNA estimated by amplifying and sequencing housekeeping genes. Two-sided Kruskal-Wallis tests were used to compare TCR metrics across histologic stages. TCRdb retrieved this table from immuneACCESS and kept in-frame rearrangements only. Not all clones are present; in checked studies, unresolved V genes account for under half, and no reason is known for the remainder. That table furnishes V, J and clone size, whereas the DNA furnished D and trimming. For this sample there are around 3,500 clones; 76% appear just once. The ten largest clones add up to less than 15% of the sample.

The rearrangement joined TRBV4-2 to TRBJ2-1, with TRBD2 identical over 10 junction bases. The sequence was obtained from a person aged 55-85 years with lung adenocarcinoma. The source material was FFPE lung adenocarcinoma in situ tissue. Sample cell subset or site, as interpreted from the label and publication: preinvasive adenocarcinoma in situ (AIS). Here is the DNA: TGTGCCAGCAGCCAAGGGAGAACTAGCGGGGAGGGTGAGCAGTTCTTC. Translated, this gives CASSQGRTSGEGEQFF.